This passage covers 20 T cell receptor beta chains from one sample sequenced in a study of T cells after yellow fever vaccination. TCRdb redid the calling of the 5' RACE reads with MiXCR, one entry per CDR3 protein. The sample has a few hundred thousand distinct CDR3 sequences, approximately 4% seen once. Sequencing was performed on PBMCs, taken 5 days after the yellow fever booster vaccination. These receptor sequences come from a man younger than 30 who received the YFV17D yellow fever vaccine.

The chain combines TRBV4-1 with TRBJ2-1; D is perhaps TRBD1 or TRBD2 (6 bases each). V lost 4 bases to trimming and J lost 6 bases, with 13 bases between them. Germline assignment: CDR1 MGHRA and CDR2 YSYEKL. CDR3 size: 14 residues. The CDR3 coding sequence is TGCGCCAGCAGCCCTCCGGGGGCCGGCAATGAGCAGTTCTTC. Protein product: CASSPPGAGNEQFF.

This sequence joins TRBV7-2 and TRBJ1-6; 9 positions match TRBD1. The germline CDR1 and CDR2 sequences are SGHTA and FQGNSA. The CDR3 is made up of 14 amino acids. Trimming removed 4 bases from V and 11 bases from J; junction bases left unmatched: 6. The DNA of the CDR3 is TGTGCCAGCAGCTCGTACCGGACAGGGGCACCCCTCCACTTT. This translates into CASSSYRTGAPLHF.

This clonotype was detected ten times or more. The V gene is TRBV30, the J gene TRBJ2-1; the D is unclear. Germline-derived CDR1 and CDR2 are GTSNPN and SVGIG (reference sequence). V was pared by 0 bases and J by 10 bases, with 13 bases between. The CDR3 contains 13 residues. The chain's CDR3 is CAWSVPSAWEQFF. CDR3 in DNA: TGTGCCTGGAGTGTACCGTCGGCTTGGGAGCAGTTCTTC.

V is TRBV20-1 and J is TRBJ2-3, with D perhaps assigned TRBD1 or TRBD2 (5 bases each). In germline, CDR1 is DFQATT, CDR2 SNEGSKA (reference sequence). Trimming took 5 bases from V and 5 from J, leaving 17 bases between them. The CDR3 loop spans 14 amino acids. The DNA of the CDR3 is TGCAGTGCTCCGGGACGGGTGGGTGGAGATACGCAGTATTTT. Translation: CSAPGRVGGDTQYF.

This clonotype was counted ten times or more. The rearrangement joins TRBV5-1 to TRBJ2-5; 8 bases line up with TRBD2. This CDR3 has 15 residues. V dropped 4 bases and J dropped 2; count of bases not matched to a gene: 7. Germline V CDR1 and CDR2: SGHRS, YFSETQ. Here the CDR3 DNA reads TGCGCCAGCAGCCCCAGGACTAGCCGGCAAGAGACCCAGTACTTC. Translation gives CASSPRTSRQETQYF.

This clonotype occurred a few times. The chain joins TRBV10-3 to TRBJ2-5, with 7 bases that match TRBD1. The CDR3 is 16 amino acids. CDR1 and CDR2 from the germline V gene are ENHRY and SYGVKD. V was pared by 2 bases and J by 1 base, with 7 bases of the junction left unmatched. The CDR3: CAISERQGPPQETQYF. Written as DNA, the CDR3 is TGTGCCATCAGTGAGCGACAGGGACCCCCCCAAGAGACCCAGTACTTC.

This chain joins TRBV20-1 and TRBJ2-5, with 10 bases lining up with TRBD1. CDR1 and CDR2 (germline): DFQATT, SNEGSKA (reference sequence). The CDR3 consists of 15 residues. Trimming cost V 2 bases and J 3 bases; bases outside gene matches: 6. The CDR3 DNA follows: TGCAGTGCTAGACAGCGGGACAGGGGAAAAGAGACCCAGTACTTC. It encodes CSARQRDRGKETQYF.

This clonotype appeared a few times. The chain uses TRBV28 and TRBJ2-2; D not resolved. The CDR3 extends over 10 amino acids. V shed 5 bases and J shed 7 bases, with 2 bases lying between them. CDR1 is MDHEN and CDR2 is SYDVKM in the germline V gene. CDR3 in amino acids: CASSRGELFF. The CDR3 DNA follows: TGTGCCAGCAGTCGCGGGGAGCTGTTTTTT.

The chain recombines TRBV7-9 with TRBJ2-3, with TRBD2 matching 9 bases. This CDR3 has 13 residues. The V gene end was trimmed by 10 bases and the J gene end by 3 bases; junction bases not matched to a gene: 5. CDR1 and CDR2 (germline): SEHNR, FQNEAQ (reference sequence). The CDR3 is CAIRGGATDTQYF. For the CDR3, the DNA is TGTGCCATCCGCGGGGGGGCGACAGATACGCAGTATTTT.

Comments on this clonotype: A much more abundant neighbour one base away suggests this may be a read error. V gene TRBV6-5 combines with J gene TRBJ1-6; D may be TRBD1 (5 bases). From germline, CDR1 is MNHEY and CDR2 SVGAGI. The CDR3 contains 13 residues. CDR3 sequence (DNA): TGTGCCAGTCGGGTAGGGGTGAGTTCACCCCTCCTCTTT. Its translation: CASRVGVSSPLLF.

This clonotype showed up just a few times. CDR3 nucleotides: TGTGCCCCCCATCGGAAGGGGGTTAGCGAGCAGTACTTC. The encoded protein is CAPHRKGVSEQYF. The chain joins TRBV6-2 or TRBV6-3 to TRBJ2-7; perhaps TRBD1 as D (6 bases). Germline lookup yields CDR1 MNHEY and CDR2 SVGEGT. The CDR3 runs to 13 residues. With 11 bases removed from V and 6 bases from J, the gap between germline ends came to 20 bases.

The chain carries TRBV28 and TRBJ1-5, with D possibly TRBD1 on 6 matching bases. The CDR3 extends over 14 amino acids. CDR1 MDHEN and CDR2 SYDVKM come from the germline V gene. Trimming took 1 base from V and 6 from J, leaving 10 bases between them. CDR3 DNA: TGTGCCAGCAGTTTATCAGGGGCCGGTCAGCCCCAGCATTTT. It encodes CASSLSGAGQPQHF.

This clonotype was counted ten times or more. The J gene is TRBJ1-6, the V gene TRBV5-1; 9 positions match TRBD1. The CDR3 runs 22 residues. V trimming: 0 bases; J trimming: 4 bases; junction bases outside the gene matches: 20. The germline V gene encodes CDR1 SGHRS and CDR2 YFSETQ. The CDR3 protein is CASSLESPGQGIRGLYNSPLHF. CDR3 nucleotides: TGCGCCAGCAGCTTGGAATCTCCAGGACAGGGGATTCGGGGCCTTTATAATTCACCCCTCCACTTT.

This clonotype was seen only a few times. The chain combines TRBV4-2 with TRBJ1-2; D call uncertain. In germline, CDR1 is LGHNA, CDR2 YNFKEQ. The V end lost 6 bases, the J end lost 8 bases, and 19 bases lay between the germline ends. This CDR3 has 14 amino acids. This CDR3 reads CASSPSTDPGGYTF. The CDR3 nucleotides read TGTGCCAGCAGTCCTTCGACGGACCCGGGAGGCTACACCTTC.

V and J are TRBV27 and TRBJ2-7; D perhaps matches TRBD1 (6 bases). Trimming pared 1 base from V and 2 bases from J, leaving 9 bases between. Germline V gives CDR1 MNHEY, CDR2 SMNVEV (reference sequence). The CDR3 spans 14 residues. The CDR3 reads CASSLYRAPYEQYF. DNA for the CDR3: TGTGCCAGCAGTTTATACAGGGCGCCCTACGAGCAGTACTTC.

The chain recombines TRBV6-1 with TRBJ2-5; D gene unclear. The V end lost 2 bases, the J end lost 1 base, and 14 bases lay between the germline ends. This CDR3 is built from 16 residues. Germline V gene sequence: CDR1 MNHNS, CDR2 SASEGT. CDR3 in amino acids: CASSESLALFQETQYF. CDR3 DNA sequence: TGTGCCAGCAGTGAAAGTTTGGCTCTTTTCCAAGAGACCCAGTACTTC.

This clonotype was counted between two and nine times. The chain recombines TRBV18 with TRBJ2-3; 7 bases align to TRBD1. This CDR3 region has 17 residues. Losses at the gene ends were 5 bases for V and 0 bases for J; bases not matched to a gene: 11. Germline CDR1 reads KGHSH; CDR2 reads LQKENI. The CDR3 protein is CASSGSRWGQSTDTQYF. CDR3 nucleotides: TGTGCCAGCTCAGGCTCAAGATGGGGACAGAGCACAGATACGCAGTATTTT.

This clonotype was detected ten times or more. V usage is TRBV7-8 and J usage is TRBJ2-7; 8 nucleotides match TRBD2. The trim removed 0 bases at V and 1 base at J, leaving 2 bases unmatched. The CDR3 covers 15 residues. Per germline, CDR1 SGHVS and CDR2 FQNEAQ. The CDR3 loop is CASSLAAGESYEQYF. CDR3 bases: TGTGCCAGCAGCTTAGCAGCGGGGGAGTCCTACGAGCAGTACTTC.

The chain recombines TRBV27 with TRBJ1-5; 8 bases map to TRBD1. Germline V gives CDR1 MNHEY, CDR2 SMNVEV (reference sequence). The length of the CDR3 is 18 residues. The trim removed 1 base at V and 3 bases at J, leaving 11 bases unmatched. This CDR3 reads CASSLFAPGQGANQPQHF. The CDR3 DNA is TGTGCCAGCAGTTTATTCGCCCCCGGACAGGGCGCCAATCAGCCCCAGCATTTT.

This clonotype was seen only a few times. The chain carries TRBV12-3 or TRBV12-4 and TRBJ2-5; 10 positions agree with TRBD2. After removal of 2 bases from V and 5 bases from J, the junction contained 8 bases not matched to a gene. The CDR3 length is 16 residues. The CDR3 DNA reads as TGTGCCAGCAGTTTATACACTAGCGGGGTAGGGGAGACCCAGTACTTC. Its translation: CASSLYTSGVGETQYF.